This T cell receptor beta chain stems from a study of blood T cell repertoires in COVID-19. Only in-frame clones appear in the TCRdb table, and some are missing; sequencing was by immunoSEQ multiplex PCR. The profile shows under 450,000 clones, 90% to 95% of them singletons. The germline V gene encodes CDR1 MNHEY and CDR2 SVGEGT. The CDR3 length is 14 residues. Trimming took off 5 bases at V and 3 bases at J, with 14 bases between the two ends. Sequenced sample: PBMCs or T cells enriched from blood (not recorded which). The gene calls are TRBV6-2 or TRBV6-3 and TRBJ2-7; TRBD1 is a possible D gene (5 bases). The origin of this receptor is a woman aged 40 to 50 who had been exposed to COVID-19. This CDR3 reads CASSPEQALYEQYF. CDR3 in DNA: TGTGCCAGCAGTCCGGAACAGGCCCTCTACGAGCAGTACTTC.